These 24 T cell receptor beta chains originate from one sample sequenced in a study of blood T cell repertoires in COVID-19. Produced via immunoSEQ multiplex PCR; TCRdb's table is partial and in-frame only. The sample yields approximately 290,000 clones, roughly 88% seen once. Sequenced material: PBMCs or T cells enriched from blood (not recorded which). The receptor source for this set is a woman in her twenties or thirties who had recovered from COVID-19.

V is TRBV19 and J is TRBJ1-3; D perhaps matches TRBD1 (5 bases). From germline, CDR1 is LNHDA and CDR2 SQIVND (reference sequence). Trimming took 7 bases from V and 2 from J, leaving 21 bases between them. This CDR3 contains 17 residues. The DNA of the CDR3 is TGTGCCAGTACCGTAACAGTCGACTCAGGGCCTGGAAACACCATATATTTT. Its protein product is CASTVTVDSGPGNTIYF.

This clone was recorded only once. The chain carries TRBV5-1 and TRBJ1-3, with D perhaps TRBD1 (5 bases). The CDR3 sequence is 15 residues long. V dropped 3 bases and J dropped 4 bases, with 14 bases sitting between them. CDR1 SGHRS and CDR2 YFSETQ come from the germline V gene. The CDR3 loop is CASSSRSGTGNTIYF. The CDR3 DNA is TGCGCCAGCAGCTCGCGGAGCGGGACCGGAAACACCATATATTTT.

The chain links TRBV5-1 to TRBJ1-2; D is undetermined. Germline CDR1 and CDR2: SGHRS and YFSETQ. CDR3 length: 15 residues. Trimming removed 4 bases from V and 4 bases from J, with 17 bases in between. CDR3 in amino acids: CASSPMTEAGYGYTF. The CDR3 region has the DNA TGCGCCAGCAGCCCGATGACGGAGGCGGGCTATGGCTACACCTTC.

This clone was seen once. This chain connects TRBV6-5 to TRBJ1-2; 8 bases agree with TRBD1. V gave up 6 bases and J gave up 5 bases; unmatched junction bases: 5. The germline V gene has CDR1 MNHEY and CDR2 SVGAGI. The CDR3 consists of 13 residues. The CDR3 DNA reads TGTGCCAGCAGACAGACAGGGGCATATGGCTACACCTTC. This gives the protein CASRQTGAYGYTF.

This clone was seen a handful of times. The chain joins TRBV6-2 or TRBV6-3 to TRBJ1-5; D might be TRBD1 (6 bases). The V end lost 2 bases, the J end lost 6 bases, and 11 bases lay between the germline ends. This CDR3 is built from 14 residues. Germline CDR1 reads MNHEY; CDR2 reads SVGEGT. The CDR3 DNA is TGTGCCAGCAGTTACGAGGCAGGGGTTCAGCCCCAGCATTTT. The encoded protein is CASSYEAGVQPQHF.

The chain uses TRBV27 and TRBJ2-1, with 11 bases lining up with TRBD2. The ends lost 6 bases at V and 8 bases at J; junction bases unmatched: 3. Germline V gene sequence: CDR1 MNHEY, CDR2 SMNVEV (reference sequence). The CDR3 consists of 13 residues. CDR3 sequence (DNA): TGTGCCAGCAGGACTAGCGGGAACTATGAGCAGTTCTTC. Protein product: CASRTSGNYEQFF.

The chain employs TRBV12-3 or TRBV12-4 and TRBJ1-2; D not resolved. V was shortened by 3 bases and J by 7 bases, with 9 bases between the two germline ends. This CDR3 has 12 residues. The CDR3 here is CASSFDSGGYTF. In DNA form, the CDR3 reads TGTGCCAGCAGTTTTGATTCCGGTGGCTACACCTTC.

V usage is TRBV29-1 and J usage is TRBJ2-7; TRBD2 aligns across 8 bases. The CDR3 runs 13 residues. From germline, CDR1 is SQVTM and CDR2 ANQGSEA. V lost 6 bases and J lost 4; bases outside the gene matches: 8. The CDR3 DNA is TGCAGCGTATATCTAGCGGGCGGTTACGAGCAGTACTTC. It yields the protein CSVYLAGGYEQYF.

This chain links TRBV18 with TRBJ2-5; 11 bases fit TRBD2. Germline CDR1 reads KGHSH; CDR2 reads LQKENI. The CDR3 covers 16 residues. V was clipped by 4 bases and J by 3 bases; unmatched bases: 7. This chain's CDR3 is CASSLVGTSGKETQYF. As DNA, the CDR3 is TGTGCCAGCTCACTAGTCGGGACTAGCGGAAAAGAGACCCAGTACTTC.

This chain's CDR3 is CASSAETGLYGYTF. The CDR3 nucleotides read TGTGCCAGCAGCGCAGAGACAGGGCTTTATGGCTACACCTTC. The chain recombines TRBV7-8 with TRBJ1-2; 7 bases are a match to TRBD1. From germline, CDR1 is SGHVS and CDR2 FQNEAQ. The V and J ends lost 5 bases and 5 bases, in that order; junction bases with no gene match: 8. The CDR3 totals 14 residues.

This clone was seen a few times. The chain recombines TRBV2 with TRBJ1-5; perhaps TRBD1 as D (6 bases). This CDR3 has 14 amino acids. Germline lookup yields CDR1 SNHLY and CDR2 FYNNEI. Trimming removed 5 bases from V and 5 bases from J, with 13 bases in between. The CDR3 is CASSPGQSYQPQHF. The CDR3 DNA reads TGTGCCAGCAGTCCCGGACAGTCTTATCAGCCCCAGCATTTT.

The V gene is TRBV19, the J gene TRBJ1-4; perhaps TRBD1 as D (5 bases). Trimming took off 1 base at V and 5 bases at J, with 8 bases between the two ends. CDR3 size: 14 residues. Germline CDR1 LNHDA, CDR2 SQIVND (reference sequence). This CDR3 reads CASSIATVNEKLFF. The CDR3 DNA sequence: TGTGCCAGTAGTATAGCGACAGTCAATGAAAAACTGTTTTTT. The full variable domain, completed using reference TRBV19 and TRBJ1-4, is DGGITQSPKYLFRKEGQNVTLSCEQNLNHDAMYWYRQDPGQGLRLIYYSQIVNDFQKGDIAEGYSVSREKKESFPLTVTSAQKNPTAFYLCASSIATVNEKLFFGSGTQLSVL.

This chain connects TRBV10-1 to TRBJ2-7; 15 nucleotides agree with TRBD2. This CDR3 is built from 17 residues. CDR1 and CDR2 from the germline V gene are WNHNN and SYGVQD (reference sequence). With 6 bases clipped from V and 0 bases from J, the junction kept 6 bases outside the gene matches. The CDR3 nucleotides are TGCGCCAGCAGCCCGGGACTAGCGGGAGGTATCTCCTACGAGCAGTACTTC. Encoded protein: CASSPGLAGGISYEQYF.

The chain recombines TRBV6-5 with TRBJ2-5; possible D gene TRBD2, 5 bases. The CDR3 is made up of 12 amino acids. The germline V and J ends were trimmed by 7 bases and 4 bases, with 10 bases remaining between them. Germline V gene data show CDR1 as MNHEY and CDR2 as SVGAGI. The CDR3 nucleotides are TGTGCCAGCAAAGAGCGGTTAGAGACCCAGTACTTC. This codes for CASKERLETQYF.

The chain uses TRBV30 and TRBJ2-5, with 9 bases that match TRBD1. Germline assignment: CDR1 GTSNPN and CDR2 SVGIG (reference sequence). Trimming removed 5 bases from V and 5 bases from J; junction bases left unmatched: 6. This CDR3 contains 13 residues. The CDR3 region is CAWGTGLGETQYF. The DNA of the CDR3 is TGTGCCTGGGGGACAGGGCTGGGGGAGACCCAGTACTTC.

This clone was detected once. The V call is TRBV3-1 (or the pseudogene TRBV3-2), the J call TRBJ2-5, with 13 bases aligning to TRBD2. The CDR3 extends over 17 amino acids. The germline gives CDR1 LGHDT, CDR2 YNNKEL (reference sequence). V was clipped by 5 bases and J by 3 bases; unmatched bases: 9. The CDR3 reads CASSAPVGLAGEETQYF. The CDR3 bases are TGTGCCAGCAGCGCCCCGGTCGGACTAGCGGGGGAAGAGACCCAGTACTTC.

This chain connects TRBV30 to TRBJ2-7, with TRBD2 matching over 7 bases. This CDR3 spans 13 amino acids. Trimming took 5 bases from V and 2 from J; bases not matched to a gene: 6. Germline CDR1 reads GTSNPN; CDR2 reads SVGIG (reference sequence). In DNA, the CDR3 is TGTGCCTGGGGCACGGGGGGAGCCTACGAGCAGTACTTC. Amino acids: CAWGTGGAYEQYF.

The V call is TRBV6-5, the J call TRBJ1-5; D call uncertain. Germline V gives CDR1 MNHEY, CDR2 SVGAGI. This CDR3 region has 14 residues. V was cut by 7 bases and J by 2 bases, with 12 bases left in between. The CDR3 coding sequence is TGTGCCAGCACCCGGAGAATAGGCAATCAGCCCCAGCATTTT. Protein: CASTRRIGNQPQHF.

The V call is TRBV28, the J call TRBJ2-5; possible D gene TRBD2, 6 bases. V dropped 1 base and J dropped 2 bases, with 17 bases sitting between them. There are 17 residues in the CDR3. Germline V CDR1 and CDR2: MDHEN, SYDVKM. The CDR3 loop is CASSLSEAGINQETQYF. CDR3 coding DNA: TGTGCCAGCAGTTTATCCGAGGCGGGGATCAATCAAGAGACCCAGTACTTC.

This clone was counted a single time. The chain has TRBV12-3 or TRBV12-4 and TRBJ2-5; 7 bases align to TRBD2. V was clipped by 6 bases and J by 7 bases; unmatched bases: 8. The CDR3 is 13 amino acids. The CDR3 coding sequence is TGTGCCAGCAGCCCTACTAGCGAGGGGACCCAGTACTTC. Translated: CASSPTSEGTQYF.

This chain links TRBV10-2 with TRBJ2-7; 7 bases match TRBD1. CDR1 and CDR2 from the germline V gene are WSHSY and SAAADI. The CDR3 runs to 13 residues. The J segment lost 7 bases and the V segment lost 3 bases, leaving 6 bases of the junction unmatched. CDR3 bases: TGCGCCAGCAGTGAAAACAGGGGAAGGGAGCAGTACTTC. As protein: CASSENRGREQYF.

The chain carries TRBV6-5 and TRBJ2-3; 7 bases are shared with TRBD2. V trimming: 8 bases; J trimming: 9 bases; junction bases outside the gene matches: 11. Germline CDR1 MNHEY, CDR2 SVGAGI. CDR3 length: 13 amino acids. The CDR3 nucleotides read TGTGCCAGCCAACGCCGGGGGGTTGAGACGCAGTATTTT. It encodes CASQRRGVETQYF.

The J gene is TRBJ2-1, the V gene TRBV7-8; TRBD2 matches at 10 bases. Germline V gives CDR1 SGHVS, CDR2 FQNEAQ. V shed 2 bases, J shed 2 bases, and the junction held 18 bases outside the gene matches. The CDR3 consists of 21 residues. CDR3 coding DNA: TGTGCCAGCAGCTTACCGGGTAGCGGGGGGACGAATCGGTTTCCCTACAATGAGCAGTTCTTC. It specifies CASSLPGSGGTNRFPYNEQFF.

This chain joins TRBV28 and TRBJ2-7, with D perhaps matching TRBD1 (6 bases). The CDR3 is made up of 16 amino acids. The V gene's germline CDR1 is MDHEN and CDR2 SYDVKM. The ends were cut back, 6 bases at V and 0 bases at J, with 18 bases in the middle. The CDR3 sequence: CASRSLYGTLSYEQYF. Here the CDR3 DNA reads TGTGCCAGCAGGTCCCTCTACGGGACACTCTCCTACGAGCAGTACTTC.